These T cell receptor beta chains were read from a single sample in a study of cytomegalovirus exposure and HLA in healthy donors. Clones were sequenced by immunoSEQ multiplex PCR, and TCRdb holds only the in-frame ones, with some missing. Here the sample spans 150,000 to 200,000 clones, over 70% being singletons. The material sequenced was PBMCs. The origin of the receptors is a man in his thirties or forties in good health and CMV-seronegative. The CDR3 runs from the conserved cysteine through the conserved F or W. A D gene is named only where the DNA matches it firmly. Where a row states a size, it is once, few, many or the class of an expanded clone; other rows omit it.

cdr3_aa	cdr3_nt	v_call	d_call	clone_size	j_call
CASSEQRYGYTF	TGTGCCAGCAGTGAACAGCGATATGGCTACACCTTC	TRBV6-1	NA	once	TRBJ1-2
CASSRGQGEPYEQYF	TGCGCCAGCAGCCGAGGACAGGGGGAACCCTACGAGCAGTACTTC	TRBV4-3	TRBD1	few	TRBJ2-7
CASGVGGEQYF	TGTGCCAGCGGAGTGGGTGGGGAGCAGTACTTC	TRBV19	NA	NA	TRBJ2-7
CASSFHTGTNTEAFF	TGTGCCAGCAGCTTCCACACAGGGACGAACACTGAAGCTTTCTTT	TRBV7-9	NA	NA	TRBJ1-1
CASSLAPAGNEKLFF	TGTGCCAGCAGCTTAGCTCCAGCCGGGAATGAAAAACTGTTTTTT	TRBV7-6	NA	NA	TRBJ1-4
CASSLREPVNEQFF	TGTGCCAGCAGCTTACGGGAGCCGGTTAATGAGCAGTTCTTC	TRBV11-3	NA	NA	TRBJ2-1
CASSIHTAGELFF	TGTGCCAGTAGTATTCATACTGCTGGGGAGCTGTTTTTT	TRBV19	NA	NA	TRBJ2-2
CASSFSSGIVGDQETQYF	TGTGCCAGCAGCTTTTCTAGCGGGATAGTGGGGGACCAAGAGACCCAGTACTTC	TRBV7-8	TRBD2	NA	TRBJ2-5
CASSFARGGEQFF	TGTGCCAGCAGCTTCGCCCGGGGAGGTGAGCAGTTCTTC	TRBV7-9	NA	NA	TRBJ2-1
CASSLPTGVGGYGYTF	TGTGCCAGCAGCCTTCCGACAGGGGTTGGGGGCTATGGCTACACCTTC	TRBV11-2	TRBD1	few	TRBJ1-2
CASSQGLVNSPLHF	TGTGCCAGCAGCCAGGGACTGGTAAATTCACCCCTCCACTTT	TRBV6-4	NA	few	TRBJ1-6
CASSFLLDFYGYTF	TGTGCCAGCAGCTTTCTCCTAGATTTCTATGGCTACACCTTC	TRBV11-2	NA	NA	TRBJ1-2
CASSWDSTNYGYTF	TGTGCCAGCAGTTGGGACAGTACTAACTATGGCTACACCTTC	TRBV7-3	TRBD1	NA	TRBJ1-2
CATSDWREAADEQFF	TGTGCCACCAGCGACTGGAGAGAAGCGGCCGATGAGCAGTTCTTC	TRBV15	NA	NA	TRBJ2-1
CASSLETGGDETQYF	TGTGCCAGCAGCTTAGAAACAGGGGGCGACGAGACCCAGTACTTC	TRBV13	TRBD1	NA	TRBJ2-5
CATNRRDDTEAFF	TGTGCCACCAACAGACGTGATGACACTGAAGCTTTCTTT	TRBV7-9	NA	NA	TRBJ1-1
CSVVEGTSGYTF	TGCAGCGTTGTCGAAGGGACTAGTGGCTACACCTTC	TRBV29-1	NA	NA	TRBJ1-2
CASSTQGGQPQHF	TGTGCCAGCAGTACCCAGGGTGGCCAGCCCCAGCATTTT	TRBV6-5	NA	NA	TRBJ1-5